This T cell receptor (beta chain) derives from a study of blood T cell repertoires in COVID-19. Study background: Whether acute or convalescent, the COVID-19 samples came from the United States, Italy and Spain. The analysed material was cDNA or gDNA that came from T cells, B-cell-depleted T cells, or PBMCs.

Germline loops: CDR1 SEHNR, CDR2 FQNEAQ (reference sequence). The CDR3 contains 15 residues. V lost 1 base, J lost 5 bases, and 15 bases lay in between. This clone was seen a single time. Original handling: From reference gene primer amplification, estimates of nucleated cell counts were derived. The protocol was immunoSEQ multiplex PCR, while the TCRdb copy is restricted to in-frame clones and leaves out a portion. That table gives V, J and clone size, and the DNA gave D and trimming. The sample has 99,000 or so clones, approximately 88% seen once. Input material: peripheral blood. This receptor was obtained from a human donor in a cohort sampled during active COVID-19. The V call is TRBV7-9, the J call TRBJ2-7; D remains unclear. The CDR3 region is CASSLGPISNHEQYF. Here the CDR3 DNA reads TGTGCCAGCAGCTTAGGTCCCATAAGCAACCACGAGCAGTACTTC.